This entry features one T cell receptor (beta chain) sequence. What antigen it recognizes has not been identified. One base away there is no much larger clone; base qualities are not given. These data belong to a study of cytomegalovirus exposure and HLA in healthy donors (TCRdb year 2017). At the level of the whole study: An earlier analysis of approximately 640 of the donors reported about 250 Gb of sequence data and around 120 million unique TCR beta sequences from about 179 million T cells. Approximately 300 gigabases of sequencing data and tens of millions of unique TCR sequences were included in an early release covering around 600 HLA-typed donors. The genetic ancestry cluster associated with self-reported Caucasian donors included around four fifths of the roughly 380 genotyped donors. The study aimed to test whether cataloging public T cell receptors could reveal signatures of past pathogen exposure. Using immunosequencing, the study profiled T cell repertoires from fewer than 850 subjects and related those repertoires to cytomegalovirus serostatus. Along with the approximately 650-subject first cohort, a separate validation cohort of roughly 110 different subjects was used. To predict cytomegalovirus infection status, the study combined high-throughput TCR immunosequencing, statistical association of individual TCRs with disease status, and machine learning. In a later analysis, previously published TCR beta repertoires from some 640 donors were re-analyzed and high-resolution HLA genotyping was added so that TCR occurrence patterns could be studied. In the later analysis, no new phenotypic data were used to find candidate immune exposures; instead, reliance was placed on TCR beta sequences and their occurrence across donors. In an earlier analysis of 587 of the donors, high-throughput TCR beta sequencing was used to judge whether each TCR beta V gene segment behaved as functional or pseudogenic. Donor age, sex, ethnicity and CMV serostatus were collected together with the repertoire data. A later genetic analysis used genome-wide SNP genotypes for about 65% of the roughly 670 donors, treating that subset as a discovery cohort. All discovery cohort repertoires had been generated on a single sequencing platform. Class I and class II HLA loci were covered by the typing at four-digit resolution. Typing coverage differed by locus: A, B, C, DRB1 and DQB1 were typed in about 629-640 donors, DQA1 in 500 to 550, DPA1 in 600 to 610, and DPB1 in 400 to 490. Five DR-DQ haplotypes were treated as single units for association and clustering because of strong linkage in the cohort. Among about 400 genotyped donors of the cohort, an average of approximately 220,000 unique TCR beta nucleotide sequences was sequenced per donor, of which 15% to 20% were non-productive. Broad study findings and their caveats: The 87-base-pair reads could not distinguish some IMGT-functional V segments, including TRBV6-2 and TRBV6-3, so those segments were excluded. Most CMV-associated TCR beta chains appeared to be HLA-restricted in a later analysis, and the HLA associations seemed to be driven largely by CMV exposure. The authors suggested that the approach could potentially be generalized to other disease states and immunological phenotypes. Most TCR sequences were seen in very few donors, while some public TCRs were found in many individuals. Only TCR beta chains were sequenced in this cohort, and the absence of alpha or paired-chain data limited detectable features. Immune exposure information for the cohort was limited to CMV serostatus. The classifier was reported to diagnose cytomegalovirus status with high specificity and sensitivity in both the original and validation cohorts. In a later analysis, TCR association rates were found to vary across HLA loci, with the most associated TCRs seen for DRB1 alleles and the fewest for HLA-C alleles. An earlier analysis of 450 to 750 of the donors showed that most TCR beta V segments appeared in productive rearrangements either about 90% or about 30% of the time, which broadly matched IMGT annotations. The earlier analysis of 587 of the donors excluded approximately 15 rarely observed V segments, including chromosome 9 orphons, because counts were too low. An association between a missense DCLRE1C variant and V-gene and J-gene trimming of TCR beta chains was found in a later genetic analysis and replicated in an independent cohort. When HLA alleles, especially DR and DQ, strongly co-occurred, TCR associations were difficult to assign to individual alleles. The study gave a list of about 160 TCR beta chains associated with cytomegalovirus. Several of the top co-occurrence clusters appeared to be linked to parvovirus B19, influenza, CMV and Epstein-Barr virus, according to a later analysis. Specific HLA alleles were associated with 16,951 TCR beta sequences at a false discovery rate of 0.05 in a later analysis. The sequencing pipeline was judged likely to have produced a cluster of highly shared sequence variants as a technical artifact. In vitro tests confirmed that a few of the cytomegalovirus-associated TCR beta chains recognize cytomegalovirus antigens. Because HLA typing was unavailable for some donors at each locus, only the typed subset was used in association tests. A later genetic analysis reported fewer N-insertions in productive TCRs among donors in an Asian-associated ancestry cluster than the roughly 650-donor mean. Correlated functional status among segregating V segments might reflect linkage disequilibrium, but an unknown experimental factor could not be ruled out. A further reported finding was that TCR beta sequences accurately predicted the HLA-A and HLA-B alleles for most subjects in the first cohort. In a later analysis, HLA-associated TCR beta chains were found to be more clonally expanded and to have lower generation probabilities than equally common non-associated chains. Roughly uniform sequencing depth across donors was assumed in presence/absence analyses, although this assumption may not hold.

From cysteine to phenylalanine, the CDR3 is 15 amino acids long. This entry keeps only the CDR3 DNA: 45 bases, framed from base 1. Trimming leaves V shorter by 4 bases and J shorter by 7 bases, with the junction holding 12 bases beyond the gene matches. CDR1 LGHNA and CDR2 YSLEER are derived from the germline V gene. The library was obtained by the immunoSEQ multiplex PCR assay. The multiplex PCR relied on a mix of 60 forward primers for TCR Vbeta segments and 13 reverse primers for TCR Jbeta segments. A multiplex PCR assay on genomic DNA amplified the CDR3 region of rearranged TCR beta genes. The amplified TCR beta libraries were sequenced on the Illumina HiSeq System as 87-base-pair reads. As for how the authors treated the data: In a later analysis, 70 million to 95 million unique TCR beta chains were counted across the roughly 610 repertoires, and roughly 10 million of these chains were shared by at least two donors. Raw reads were error-corrected and collapsed into unique sequences with a nearest-neighbor algorithm that merged closely related sequences to remove PCR and sequencing errors. CDR3 sequences were aligned to IMGT reference sequences to assign V, D and J gene segments. For a sequence to be retained, a match of at least six nucleotides was required to both a V gene segment and a J gene segment. A rearrangement was called productive if the CDR3 had no stop codons and remained in frame with V and J, and every other rearrangement was called non-productive. Following IMGT convention, CDR3 was defined as the stretch from the second conserved V-encoded cysteine up to the conserved J-encoded phenylalanine. Sequences without an unambiguous match to a single V gene segment were excluded from the earlier analysis of 450 to 750 of the donors. In an earlier analysis of 450 to 700 of the donors, V segments were called functional above 56.7% productive rearrangements and were called segregating when the between-donor standard deviation exceeded 5%. To diagnose cytomegalovirus status from the catalog of TCR beta chain sequences, a statistical classification framework was built. A later analysis assigned V and J genes by comparing TCR nucleotide sequences with IMGT/GENE-DB human TR gene sequences. In a later analysis, CDR3 sequences and most-parsimonious VDJ recombination scenarios were assigned using the TCRdist pipeline. A later analysis defined each TCR beta chain by its CDR3 amino acid sequence plus V-gene family, and excluded reads lacking a unique V-gene family. In a later analysis, approximately 590 highly shared, low-generation-probability nucleotide sequences were removed to address suspected cross-contamination and a sequencing artifact. A later analysis calculated a clonal expansion index for each public chain from normalized within-repertoire ranks of inferred template counts. In a later analysis, generation probabilities were computed using a VDJ recombination model fitted to out-of-frame rearrangements, and the results were checked against IGoR. Hypergeometric tests were used in a later analysis to score TCR-TCR, TCR-HLA and TCR-CMV co-occurrence, with a repertoire-size bias correction applied to the TCR pairs. A later analysis estimated false discovery rates by permuting HLA or CMV assignments 20 times. In a later analysis, co-occurring TCRs were grouped using DBSCAN, with TCRdist sequence similarity added in when clustering inside HLA-allele-positive subsets. For co-occurrence clustering, repertoires with fewer than 30,000 or more than 120,000 public chains were excluded, along with four to six repertoires with anomalous nucleotide sharing. TCRdb's version of the immuneACCESS table is confined to in-frame rearrangements and falls short of the full clone set. An unresolved V gene accounts for under half of the shortfall where checked; the remainder is of unknown origin. D and trimming come from the DNA, and the V and J calls and clone size come from that table. This sample holds around 130,000 clones; roughly 80% were observed only once. The ten most abundant clones make up approximately 4% of the sample.

The cohort was made up of about 670 healthy bone marrow donors. At the time of sampling, all cohort members were nominally healthy, though unrecorded immune exposures were likely present. The donor was CMV seronegative and was included in the group of hundreds of seronegative cohort members. Every donor gave a peripheral blood sample, and the peripheral blood mononuclear cells from that sample were used for TCR beta sequencing. The Qiagen DNeasy Blood Extraction Kit was used to extract genomic DNA from the blood cell samples. This clonotype was sampled from a woman between 40 and 50 years old in good health and CMV-seronegative. The sample was PBMCs. The chain employs TRBV4-3 and TRBJ1-2; TRBD1 lines up with 7 middle nucleotides. The CDR3 loop reads CASSLEGGSSSGYTF. The nucleotide sequence is given as TGCGCCAGCAGCCTTGAAGGGGGCTCAAGTAGTGGCTACACCTTC.